This T cell receptor beta chain derives from a study of T cell responses to AZD1222 COVID-19 vaccine. Profiled with immunoSEQ multiplex PCR; TCRdb holds only in-frame clones, not every one. This sample has almost 65,000 clones, with less than 90% found just once. The sequencing here drew on peripheral blood, taken on day 0 of AZD1222 vaccination. The source is an adult in good health.

The CDR3 DNA is TGCGCCAGCAGCTTGGCCACTTGGGATGAGCAGTTCTTC. Its protein product is CASSLATWDEQFF. The gene calls are TRBV5-1 and TRBJ2-1; D is uncertain. This CDR3 has 13 residues. Germline V gives CDR1 SGHRS, CDR2 YFSETQ. V lost 0 bases and J 8 bases, leaving 9 bases between the germline ends.